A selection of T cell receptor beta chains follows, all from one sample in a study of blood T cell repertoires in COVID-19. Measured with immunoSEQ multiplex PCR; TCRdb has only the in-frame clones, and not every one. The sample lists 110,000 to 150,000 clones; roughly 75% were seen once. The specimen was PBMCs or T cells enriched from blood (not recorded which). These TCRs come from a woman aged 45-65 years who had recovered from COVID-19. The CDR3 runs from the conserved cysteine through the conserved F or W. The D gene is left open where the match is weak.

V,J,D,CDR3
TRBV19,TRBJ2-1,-,CASSIIPELSGNEQFF
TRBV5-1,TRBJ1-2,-,CASSLERGWAYGYTF
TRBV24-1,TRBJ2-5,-,CATSASRSQETQYF
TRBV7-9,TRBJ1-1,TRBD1,CASRAGTGALNTEAFF
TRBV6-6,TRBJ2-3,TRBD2,CASSSGGAGTDTQYF
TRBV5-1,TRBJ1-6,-,CASSLGSASSPLHF
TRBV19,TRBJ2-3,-,CASSSAGTDTQYF
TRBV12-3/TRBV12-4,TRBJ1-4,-,CASNHGANEKLFF
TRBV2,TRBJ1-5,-,CASSRDNNQPQHF
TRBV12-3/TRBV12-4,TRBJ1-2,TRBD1,CASRQGAGGYTF
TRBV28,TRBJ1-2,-,CASNANMWEDGYTF
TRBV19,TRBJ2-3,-,CATSPASGDTQYF
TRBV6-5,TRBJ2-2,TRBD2,CASSPFGGGTGELFF
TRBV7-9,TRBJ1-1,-,CASSRKWSTEAFF
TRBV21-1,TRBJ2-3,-,CASSKDGTSGDHSTDTQYF
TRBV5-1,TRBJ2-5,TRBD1,CASSLGGTGLSETQYF